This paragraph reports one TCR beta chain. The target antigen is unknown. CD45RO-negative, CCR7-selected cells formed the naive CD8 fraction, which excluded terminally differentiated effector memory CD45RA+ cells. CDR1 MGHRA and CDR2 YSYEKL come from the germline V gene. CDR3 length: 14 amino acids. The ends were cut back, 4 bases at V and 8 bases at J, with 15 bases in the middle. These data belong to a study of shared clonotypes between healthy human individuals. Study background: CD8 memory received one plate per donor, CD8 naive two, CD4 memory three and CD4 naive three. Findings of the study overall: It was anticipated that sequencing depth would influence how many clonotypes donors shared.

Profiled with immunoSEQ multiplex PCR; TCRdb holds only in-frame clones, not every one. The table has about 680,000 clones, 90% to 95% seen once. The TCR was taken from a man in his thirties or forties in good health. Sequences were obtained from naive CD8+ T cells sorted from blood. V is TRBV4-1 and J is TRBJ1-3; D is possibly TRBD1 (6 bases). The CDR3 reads CASSPYRDSDTIYF. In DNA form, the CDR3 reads TGCGCCAGCAGCCCCTACAGGGATTCGGACACCATATATTTT.